This is a list of T cell receptor beta chains from one sample in a study of T-cell memory formation after mild COVID-19. TCRdb ran MiXCR on the 5' RACE reads and lists one entry per CDR3 protein. The sample includes fewer than 550,000 distinct CDR3 sequences, 20% of them seen just once. The sample comprised PBMCs or a T cell subset sorted from them (not recorded which). These receptors all stem from an adult woman who had mild COVID-19 (a few samples of this study predate the infection). Cell type and time point are not known. CDR3s include the opening cysteine and the closing phenylalanine or tryptophan. A D gene is named only where the DNA matches it firmly. Size is omitted from some rows. Given values are once, few, many or a class for expanded clones.

J: TRBJ2-7; D: NA; V: TRBV5-1; size: few; CDR3: CASSLESYPEQYF; DNA: TGCGCCAGCAGCTTGGAATCATACCCCGAGCAGTACTTC
J: TRBJ2-3; D: NA; V: TRBV27; size: few; CDR3: CASSHGTVRRDTQYF; DNA: TGTGCCAGCAGCCACGGGACGGTTCGCCGGGATACGCAGTATTTT
J: TRBJ2-5; D: NA; V: TRBV7-2; size: NA; CDR3: CASTRSQETQYF; DNA: TGTGCCAGCACCCGGTCCCAAGAGACCCAGTACTTC
J: TRBJ1-6; D: TRBD1; V: TRBV12-3/TRBV12-4; size: many; CDR3: CASSSLGTGGNSPLHF; DNA: TGTGCCAGCAGTTCACTAGGGACAGGGGGTAATTCACCCCTCCACTTT
J: TRBJ2-5; D: TRBD2; V: TRBV19; size: NA; CDR3: CASSPSGGPQYF; DNA: TGTGCCAGTAGTCCTAGCGGGGGCCCCCAGTACTTC
J: TRBJ2-7; D: TRBD2; V: TRBV7-2; size: NA; CDR3: CASSPTAGGPYEQYF; DNA: TGTGCCAGCAGCCCCACGGCGGGGGGACCGTACGAGCAGTACTTC
J: TRBJ2-5; D: NA; V: TRBV6-6; size: few; CDR3: CASSRIQGGQETQYF; DNA: TGTGCCAGCAGTCGGATACAGGGGGGGCAAGAGACCCAGTACTTC
J: TRBJ2-7; D: TRBD2; V: TRBV5-1; size: few; CDR3: CASSPFVAGPIGEQYF; DNA: TGCGCCAGCAGCCCATTCGTAGCGGGGCCGATCGGCGAGCAGTACTTC
J: TRBJ2-4; D: NA; V: TRBV4-2; size: NA; CDR3: CASSQDSGSGIQYF; DNA: TGTGCCAGCAGCCAAGATTCAGGGTCGGGCATTCAGTACTTC
J: TRBJ2-3; D: TRBD1; V: TRBV5-1; size: few; CDR3: CASSSRDRVADTQYF; DNA: TGCGCCAGCAGCTCCCGGGACAGGGTTGCAGATACGCAGTATTTT
J: TRBJ2-1; D: TRBD2; V: TRBV4-3; size: once; CDR3: CASSQVTSGSSYNEQFF; DNA: TGCGCCAGCAGCCAGGTGACTAGCGGGAGCTCCTACAATGAGCAGTTCTTC
J: TRBJ2-4; D: TRBD1; V: TRBV27; size: few; CDR3: CASSFDRADAKNIQYF; DNA: TGTGCCAGCAGTTTTGACAGGGCGGATGCCAAAAACATTCAGTACTTC